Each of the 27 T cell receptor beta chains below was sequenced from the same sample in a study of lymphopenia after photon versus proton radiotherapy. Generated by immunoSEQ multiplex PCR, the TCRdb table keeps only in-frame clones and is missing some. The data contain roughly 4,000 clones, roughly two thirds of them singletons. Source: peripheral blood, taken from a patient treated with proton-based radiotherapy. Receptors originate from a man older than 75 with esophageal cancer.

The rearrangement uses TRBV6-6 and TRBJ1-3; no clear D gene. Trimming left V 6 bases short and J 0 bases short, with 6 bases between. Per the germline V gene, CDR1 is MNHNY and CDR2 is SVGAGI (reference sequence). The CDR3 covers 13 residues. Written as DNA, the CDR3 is TGTGCCAGCAGAGTAAACTCTGGAAACACCATATATTTT. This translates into CASRVNSGNTIYF.

In nucleotides, the CDR3 is TGTGCCAGCAGCTTGGAGGTGGACAGGGAAGCTTTCTTT. Residues: CASSLEVDREAFF. This chain uses TRBV5-6 with TRBJ1-1; 7 positions match TRBD1. After removal of 0 bases from V and 8 bases from J, the junction contained 4 bases not matched to a gene. CDR1 is SGHDT, CDR2 YYEEEE, per germline. The CDR3 covers 13 residues.

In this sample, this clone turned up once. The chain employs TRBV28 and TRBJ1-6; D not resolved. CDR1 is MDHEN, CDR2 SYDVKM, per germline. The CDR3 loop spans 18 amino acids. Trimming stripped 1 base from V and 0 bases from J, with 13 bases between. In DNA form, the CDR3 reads TGTGCCAGCAGTTTATCAGTGGGGTTTGGCTCCTATAATTCACCCCTCCACTTT. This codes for CASSLSVGFGSYNSPLHF.

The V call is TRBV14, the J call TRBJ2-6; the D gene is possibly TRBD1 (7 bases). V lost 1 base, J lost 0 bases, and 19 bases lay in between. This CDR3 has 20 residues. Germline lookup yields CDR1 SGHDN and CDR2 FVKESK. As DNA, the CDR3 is TGTGCCAGCAGCCAAGTAAGACAGGGAGGTGATAACTCTGGGGCCAACGTCCTGACTTTC. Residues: CASSQVRQGGDNSGANVLTF.

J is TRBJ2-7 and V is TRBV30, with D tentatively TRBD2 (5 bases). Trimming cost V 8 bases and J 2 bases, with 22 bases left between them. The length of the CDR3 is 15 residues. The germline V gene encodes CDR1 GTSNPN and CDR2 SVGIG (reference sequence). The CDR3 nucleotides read TGTGCCAGCAGCGTAGCTCTCGGGATTACCTACGAGCAGTACTTC. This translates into CASSVALGITYEQYF.

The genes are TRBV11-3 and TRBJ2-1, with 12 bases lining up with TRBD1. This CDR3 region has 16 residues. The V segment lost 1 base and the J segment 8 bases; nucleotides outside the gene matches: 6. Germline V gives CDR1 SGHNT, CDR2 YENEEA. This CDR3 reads CASSLVGTGGRYEQFF. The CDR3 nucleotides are TGTGCCAGCAGCTTAGTCGGGACAGGGGGCCGTTATGAGCAGTTCTTC.

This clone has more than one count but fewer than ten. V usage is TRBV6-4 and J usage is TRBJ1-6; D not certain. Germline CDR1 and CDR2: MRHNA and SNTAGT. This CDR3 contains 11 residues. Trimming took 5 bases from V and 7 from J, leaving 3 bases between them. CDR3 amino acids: CASSHNSPLHF. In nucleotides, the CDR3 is TGTGCCAGCAGTCACAATTCACCCCTCCACTTT.

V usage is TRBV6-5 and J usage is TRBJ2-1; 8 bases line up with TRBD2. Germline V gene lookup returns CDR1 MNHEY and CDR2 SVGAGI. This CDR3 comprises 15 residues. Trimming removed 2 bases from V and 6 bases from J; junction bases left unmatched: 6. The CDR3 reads CASSYGAGEGNEQFF. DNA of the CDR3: TGTGCCAGCAGTTACGGAGCGGGAGAGGGCAATGAGCAGTTCTTC.

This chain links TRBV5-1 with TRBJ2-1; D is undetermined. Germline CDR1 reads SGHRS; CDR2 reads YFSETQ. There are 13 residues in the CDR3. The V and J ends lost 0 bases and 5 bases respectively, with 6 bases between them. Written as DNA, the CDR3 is TGCGCCAGCAGCTTGGCCCGGGACAATGAGCAGTTCTTC. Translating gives CASSLARDNEQFF.

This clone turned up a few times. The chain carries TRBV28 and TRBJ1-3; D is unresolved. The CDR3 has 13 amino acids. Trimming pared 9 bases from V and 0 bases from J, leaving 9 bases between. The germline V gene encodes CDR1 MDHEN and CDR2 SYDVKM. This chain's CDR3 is CASLQFSGNTIYF. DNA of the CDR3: TGTGCCAGTTTACAGTTCTCTGGAAACACCATATATTTT.

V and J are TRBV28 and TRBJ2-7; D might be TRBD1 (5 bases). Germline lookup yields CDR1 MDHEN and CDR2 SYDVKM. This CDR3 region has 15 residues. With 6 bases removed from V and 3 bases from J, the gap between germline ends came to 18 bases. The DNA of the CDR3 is TGTGCCAGCAGCCCCCCCAAGGGGTTGAGCTACGAGCAGTACTTC. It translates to CASSPPKGLSYEQYF. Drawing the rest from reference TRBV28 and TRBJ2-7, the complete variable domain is DVKVTQSSRYLVKRTGEKVFLECVQDMDHENMFWYRQDPGLGLRLIYFSYDVKMKEKGDIPEGYSVSREKKERFSLILESASTNQTSMYLCASSPPKGLSYEQYFGPGTRLTVT.

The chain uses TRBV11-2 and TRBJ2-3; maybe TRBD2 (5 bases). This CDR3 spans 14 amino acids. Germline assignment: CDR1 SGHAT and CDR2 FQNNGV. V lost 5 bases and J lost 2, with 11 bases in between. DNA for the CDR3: TGTGCCAGCAGCCTATTGGGAGTCACAGATACGCAGTATTTT. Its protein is CASSLLGVTDTQYF. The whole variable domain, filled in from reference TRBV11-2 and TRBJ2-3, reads EAGVAQSPRYKIIEKRQSVAFWCNPISGHATLYWYQQILGQGPKLLIQFQNNGVVDDSQLPKDRFSAERLKGVDSTLKIQPAKLEDSAVYLCASSLLGVTDTQYFGPGTRLTVL.

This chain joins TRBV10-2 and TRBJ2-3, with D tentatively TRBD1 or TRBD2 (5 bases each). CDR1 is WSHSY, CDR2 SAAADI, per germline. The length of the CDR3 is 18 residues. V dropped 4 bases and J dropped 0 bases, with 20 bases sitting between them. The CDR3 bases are TGCGCCAGCAGTGCCTCCGGGGCAGCAATACTTAGCACAGATACGCAGTATTTT. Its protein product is CASSASGAAILSTDTQYF.

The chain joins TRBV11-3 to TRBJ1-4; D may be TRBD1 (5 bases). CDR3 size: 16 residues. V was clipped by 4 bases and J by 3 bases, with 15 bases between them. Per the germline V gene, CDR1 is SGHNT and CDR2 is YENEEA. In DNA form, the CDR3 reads TGTGCCAGCAGCTCCCATCATAGGGGACCTAATGAAAAACTGTTTTTT. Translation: CASSSHHRGPNEKLFF.

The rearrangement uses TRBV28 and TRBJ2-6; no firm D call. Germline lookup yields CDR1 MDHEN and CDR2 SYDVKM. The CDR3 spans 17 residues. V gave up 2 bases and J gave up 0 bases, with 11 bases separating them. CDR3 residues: CASSLPPRSSGANVLTF. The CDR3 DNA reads TGTGCCAGCAGTTTACCCCCCCGGAGCTCTGGGGCCAACGTCCTGACTTTC. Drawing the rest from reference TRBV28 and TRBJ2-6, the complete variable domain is DVKVTQSSRYLVKRTGEKVFLECVQDMDHENMFWYRQDPGLGLRLIYFSYDVKMKEKGDIPEGYSVSREKKERFSLILESASTNQTSMYLCASSLPPRSSGANVLTFGAGSRLTVL.

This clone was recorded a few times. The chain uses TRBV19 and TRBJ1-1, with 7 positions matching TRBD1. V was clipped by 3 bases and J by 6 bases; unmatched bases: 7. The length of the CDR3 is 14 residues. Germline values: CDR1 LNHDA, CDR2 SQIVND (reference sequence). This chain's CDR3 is CASSMEGALPEAFF. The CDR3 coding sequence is TGTGCCAGTAGTATGGAGGGGGCGTTGCCTGAAGCTTTCTTT.

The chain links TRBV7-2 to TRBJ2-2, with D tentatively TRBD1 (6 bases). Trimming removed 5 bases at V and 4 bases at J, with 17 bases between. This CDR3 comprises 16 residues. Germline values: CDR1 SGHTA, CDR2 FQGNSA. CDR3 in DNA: TGTGCCAGCAGCGCCCAAGGGGGTCCAGCCACCGGGGAGCTGTTTTTT. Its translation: CASSAQGGPATGELFF.

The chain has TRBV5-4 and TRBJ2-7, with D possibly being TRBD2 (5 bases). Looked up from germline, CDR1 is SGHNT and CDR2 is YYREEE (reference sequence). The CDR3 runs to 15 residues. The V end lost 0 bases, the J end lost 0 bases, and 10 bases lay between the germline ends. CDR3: CASSLGSGSSYEQYF. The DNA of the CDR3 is TGTGCCAGCAGCTTGGGAAGCGGAAGCTCCTACGAGCAGTACTTC.

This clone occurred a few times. The CDR3 region is CASSFSGRENGYTF. The CDR3 coding sequence is TGTGCCAGCAGTTTCAGCGGCAGGGAGAATGGCTACACCTTC. The V and J genes are TRBV27 and TRBJ1-2; the D gene is possibly TRBD1 (5 bases). V dropped 3 bases and J dropped 6 bases, with 14 bases sitting between them. The V gene's germline CDR1 is MNHEY and CDR2 SMNVEV (reference sequence). The CDR3 has 14 residues.

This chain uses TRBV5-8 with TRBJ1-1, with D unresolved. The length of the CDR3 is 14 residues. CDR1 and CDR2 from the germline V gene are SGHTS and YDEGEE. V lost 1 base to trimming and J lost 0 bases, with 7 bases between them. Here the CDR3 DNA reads TGTGCCAGCAGCTTGCCACGGGTGAACACTGAAGCTTTCTTT. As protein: CASSLPRVNTEAFF.

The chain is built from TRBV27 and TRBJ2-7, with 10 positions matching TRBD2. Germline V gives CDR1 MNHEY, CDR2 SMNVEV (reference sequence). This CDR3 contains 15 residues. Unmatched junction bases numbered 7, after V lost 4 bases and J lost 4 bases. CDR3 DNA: TGTGCCAGCAGTTCCAGAATAGCGGGGGGATACGAGCAGTACTTC. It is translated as CASSSRIAGGYEQYF.

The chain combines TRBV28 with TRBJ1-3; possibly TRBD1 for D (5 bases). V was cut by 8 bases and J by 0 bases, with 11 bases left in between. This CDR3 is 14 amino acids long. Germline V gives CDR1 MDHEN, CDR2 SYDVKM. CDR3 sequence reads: CASLDSDSGNTIYF. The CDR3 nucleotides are TGTGCCAGCCTCGACAGCGACTCTGGAAACACCATATATTTT.

The chain's CDR3 is CASSSPHSPLHF. The CDR3 region has the DNA TGTGCCAGCAGTTCCCCTCATTCACCCCTCCACTTT. V is TRBV6-5 and J is TRBJ1-6; D unresolved. This CDR3 spans 12 amino acids. Germline loops: CDR1 MNHEY, CDR2 SVGAGI. Deletions cut 4 bases from V and 8 bases from J, with 6 bases between.

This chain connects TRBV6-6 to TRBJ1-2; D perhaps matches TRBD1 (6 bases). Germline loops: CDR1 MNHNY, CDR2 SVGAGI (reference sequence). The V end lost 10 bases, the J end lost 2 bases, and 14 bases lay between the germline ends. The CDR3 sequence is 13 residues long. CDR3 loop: CATTRTENYGYTF. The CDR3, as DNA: TGTGCCACGACTCGGACAGAGAACTATGGCTACACCTTC.

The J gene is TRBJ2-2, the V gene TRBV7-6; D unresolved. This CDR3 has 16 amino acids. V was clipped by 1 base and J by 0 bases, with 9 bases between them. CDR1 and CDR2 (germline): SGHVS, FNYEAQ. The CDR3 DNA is TGTGCCAGCAGCTTAGTCGGCTCGACGAACACCGGGGAGCTGTTTTTT. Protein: CASSLVGSTNTGELFF.

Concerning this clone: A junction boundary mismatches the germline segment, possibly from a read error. The CDR3 nucleotides read TGTGCCAGCAGTTTAACGAGAGGAAACTCTGGAAACACCATATATTTT. As protein: CASSLTRGNSGNTIYF. This chain links TRBV7-3 with TRBJ1-3, with unresolved D. This CDR3 is 16 amino acids long. Germline CDR1 is SGHTA and CDR2 is FQGTGA.

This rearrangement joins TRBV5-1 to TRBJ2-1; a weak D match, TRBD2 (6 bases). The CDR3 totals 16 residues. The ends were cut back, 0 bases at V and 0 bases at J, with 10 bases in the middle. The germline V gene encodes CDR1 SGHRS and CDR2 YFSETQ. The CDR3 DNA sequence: TGCGCCAGCAGCTTGGACGGGGGAAGCTCCTACAATGAGCAGTTCTTC. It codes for CASSLDGGSSYNEQFF.